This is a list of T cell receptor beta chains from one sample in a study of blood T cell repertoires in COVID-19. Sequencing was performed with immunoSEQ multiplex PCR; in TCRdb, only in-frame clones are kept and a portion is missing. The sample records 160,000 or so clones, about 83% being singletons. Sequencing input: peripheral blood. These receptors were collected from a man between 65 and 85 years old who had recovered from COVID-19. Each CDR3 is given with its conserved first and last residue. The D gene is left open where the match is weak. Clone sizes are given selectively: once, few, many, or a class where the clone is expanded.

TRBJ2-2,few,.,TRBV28,CASSSSETELNTGELFF,TGTGCCAGCAGCTCCTCTGAGACAGAACTTAACACCGGGGAGCTGTTTTTT
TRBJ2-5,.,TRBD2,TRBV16,CASSQSSGKETQYF,TGTGCCAGCAGCCAATCGAGCGGGAAAGAGACCCAGTACTTC
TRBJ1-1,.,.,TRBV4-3,CASSHQGENTEAFF,TGCGCCAGCAGCCACCAAGGGGAGAACACTGAAGCTTTCTTT
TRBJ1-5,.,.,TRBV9,CASSVGMGSGQPQHF,TGTGCCAGCAGCGTAGGGATGGGGTCGGGGCAGCCCCAGCATTTT
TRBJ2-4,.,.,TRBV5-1,CASSPEVGGGVAKNIQYF,TGCGCCAGCAGCCCCGAGGTCGGGGGAGGCGTCGCCAAAAACATTCAGTACTTC
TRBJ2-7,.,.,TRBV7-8,CASSRGTGKNEQYF,TGTGCCAGCAGCAGAGGGACTGGGAAGAACGAGCAGTACTTC
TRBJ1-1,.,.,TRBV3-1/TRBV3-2,CASSQRPNTEAFF,TGTGCCAGCAGCCAGAGGCCCAACACTGAAGCTTTCTTT
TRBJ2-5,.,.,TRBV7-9,CASSRGQQETQYF,TGTGCCAGCAGCCGCGGACAGCAAGAGACCCAGTACTTC
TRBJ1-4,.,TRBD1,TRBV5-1,CASSLEGAGATEKLFF,TGCGCCAGCAGCTTGGAGGGGGCCGGGGCCACTGAAAAACTGTTTTTT
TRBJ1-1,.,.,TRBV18,CASSPYAGERTEAFF,TGTGCCAGCTCACCATATGCAGGGGAAAGAACTGAAGCTTTCTTT
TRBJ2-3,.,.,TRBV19,CASSRRSFTDTQYF,TGTGCCAGTAGTAGAAGGAGTTTCACAGATACGCAGTATTTT
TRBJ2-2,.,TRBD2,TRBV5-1,CASTSRELDTGELFF,TGCGCCAGCACCTCGCGGGAGTTGGACACCGGGGAGCTGTTTTTT
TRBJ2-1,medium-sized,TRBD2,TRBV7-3,CASSFFRGSTSGRGSSYNEQFF,TGTGCCAGCAGCTTTTTTAGGGGATCGACTAGCGGGAGGGGGAGCTCCTACAATGAGCAGTTCTTC